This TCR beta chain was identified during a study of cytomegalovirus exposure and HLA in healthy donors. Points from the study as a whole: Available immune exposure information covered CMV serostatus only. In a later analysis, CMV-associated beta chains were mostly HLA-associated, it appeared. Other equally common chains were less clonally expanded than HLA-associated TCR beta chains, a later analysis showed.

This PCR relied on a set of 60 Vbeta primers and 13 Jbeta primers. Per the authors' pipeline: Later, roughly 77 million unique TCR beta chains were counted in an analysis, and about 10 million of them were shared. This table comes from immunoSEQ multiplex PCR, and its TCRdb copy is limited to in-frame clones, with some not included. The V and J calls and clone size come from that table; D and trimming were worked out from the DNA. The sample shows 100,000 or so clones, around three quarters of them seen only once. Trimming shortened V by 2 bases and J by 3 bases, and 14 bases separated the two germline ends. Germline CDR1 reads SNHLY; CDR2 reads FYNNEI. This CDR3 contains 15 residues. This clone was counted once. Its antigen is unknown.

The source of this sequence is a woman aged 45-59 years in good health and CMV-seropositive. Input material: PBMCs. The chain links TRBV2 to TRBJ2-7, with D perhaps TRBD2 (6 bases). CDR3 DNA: TGTGCCAGCAGTGAATGGCGGGGCTCCAGCTACGAGCAGTACTTC. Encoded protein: CASSEWRGSSYEQYF.